The present T cell receptor beta chain was sequenced within a study of T cell responses to AZD1222 COVID-19 vaccine. Using immunoSEQ multiplex PCR, the repertoire was profiled, and TCRdb retains in-frame clones only, with some absent. Found here are about 150,000 clones, around nine tenths of them singletons; the top ten hold roughly 0.98%. CDR1 and CDR2 (germline): MGHRA, YSYEKL. The V segment lost 3 bases and the J segment 4 bases; nucleotides outside the gene matches: 5. The CDR3 sequence is 16 residues long. The sequenced sample was peripheral blood, obtained 28 days after the second AZD1222 dose. V gene TRBV4-1 combines with J gene TRBJ1-6, with 8 bases lining up with TRBD1. The receptor's source is an adult who received the AZD1222 COVID-19 vaccine. The CDR3 protein is CASSQPQGAYNSPLHF. The CDR3 DNA reads TGCGCCAGCAGCCAGCCCCAGGGGGCATATAATTCACCCCTCCACTTT.